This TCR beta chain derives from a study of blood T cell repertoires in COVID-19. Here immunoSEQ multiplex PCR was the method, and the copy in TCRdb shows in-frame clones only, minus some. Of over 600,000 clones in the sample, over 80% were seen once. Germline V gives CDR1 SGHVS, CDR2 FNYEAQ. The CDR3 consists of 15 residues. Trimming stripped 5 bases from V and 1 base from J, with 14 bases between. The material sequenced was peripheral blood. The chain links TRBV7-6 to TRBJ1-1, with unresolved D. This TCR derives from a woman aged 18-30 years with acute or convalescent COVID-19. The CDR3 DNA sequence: TGTGCCAGCAGCAGAGGCGGTCTGGGGAACACTGAAGCTTTCTTT. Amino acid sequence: CASSRGGLGNTEAFF.